Below are 15 T cell receptor beta chains sequenced from a single sample in a study of neurological immune-mediated disorders. TCRdb independently ran MiXCR on the 5' RACE reads; one entry per CDR3 protein. In the table there are some 66,000 distinct CDR3 sequences, 3% to 4% of which are singletons. Specimen: PBMCs. These receptors were taken from a man aged 40-49 years with multiple sclerosis.

This clonotype showed up many times. The rearrangement uses TRBV5-1 and TRBJ2-3; no clear D gene. The CDR3 totals 14 residues. V lost 4 bases and J 4 bases, leaving 13 bases between the germline ends. Germline V gives CDR1 SGHRS, CDR2 YFSETQ. The CDR3 DNA is TGCGCCAGCAGCCTGTATGTGGGTCCAGATACGCAGTATTTT. Translation: CASSLYVGPDTQYF.

This clonotype was seen a few times. One end of the junction varies from germline; a read error may be responsible. This chain connects TRBV5-4 to TRBJ1-5, with D unresolved. The CDR3 sequence is 15 residues long. The germline V gene has CDR1 SGHNT and CDR2 YYREEE (reference sequence). The CDR3 protein is CASSLGGRHDKTQNF. CDR3 nucleotide sequence: TGTGCCAGCAGCTTGGGGGGTCGGCACGATAAGACCCAGAATTTT.

This clonotype showed up many times. The genes are TRBV20-1 and TRBJ1-2; D not certain. The ends were cut back, 0 bases at V and 6 bases at J, with 5 bases in the middle. The CDR3 has 11 amino acids. CDR1 and CDR2 (germline): DFQATT, SNEGSKA (reference sequence). Here the CDR3 reads CSARDGHGYTF. CDR3 DNA sequence: TGCAGTGCTAGAGATGGTCATGGCTACACCTTC.

The J gene is TRBJ2-7, the V gene TRBV12-3 or TRBV12-4, with 7 bases matching TRBD2. Trimming took 1 base from V and 1 from J; bases not matched to a gene: 13. The CDR3 contains 18 residues. DNA of the CDR3: TGTGCCAGCAGTTTAGGTGGACTAGAGATGGGGGTTTCCTACGAGCAGTACTTC. This sequence encodes CASSLGGLEMGVSYEQYF.

This clonotype has a count of ten or more. The V call is TRBV3-1, the J call TRBJ2-7; possible D gene TRBD2, 6 bases. This CDR3 has 13 amino acids. Germline CDR1 reads LGHDT; CDR2 reads YNNKEL (reference sequence). Trimming took off 0 bases at V and 4 bases at J, with 7 bases between the two ends. The CDR3 is CASSQEEGYEQYF. The CDR3 region has the DNA TGTGCCAGCAGCCAAGAGGAGGGGTACGAGCAGTACTTC.

This clonotype was detected only a few times. The chain links TRBV6-7 to TRBJ2-3; the D is unclear. TRBV6-7 is given ORF status, its function remaining uncertain. V lost 2 bases to trimming and J lost 2 bases, with 8 bases between them. This CDR3 spans 14 amino acids. For the CDR3, the DNA is TGTGCCAGCAGTTACGCAATAGACACAGATACGCAGTATTTT. Protein: CASSYAIDTDTQYF.

This clonotype was counted ten times or more. This chain links TRBV29-1 with TRBJ1-1; no definite D call. Germline V lookup: CDR1 SQVTM, CDR2 ANQGSEA. The CDR3 contains 15 residues. V gave up 2 bases and J gave up 0 bases, with 13 bases separating them. CDR3 in amino acids: CSVEPMRGLNTEAFF. In nucleotides, the CDR3 is TGCAGCGTTGAACCAATGAGAGGACTGAACACTGAAGCTTTCTTT.

This clonotype was counted ten times or more. The chain is built from TRBV9 and TRBJ2-7, with unresolved D. The germline CDR1 and CDR2 sequences are SGDLS and YYNGEE. The CDR3 extends over 14 amino acids. Deletions cut 0 bases from V and 0 bases from J, with 7 bases between. CDR3 loop: CASSVDQRSYEQYF. Written as DNA, the CDR3 is TGTGCCAGCAGCGTAGACCAGCGCTCCTACGAGCAGTACTTC.

This clonotype has a count of ten or more. The chain is built from TRBV5-1 and TRBJ2-1, with TRBD2 identical over 14 bases. Germline V lookup: CDR1 SGHRS, CDR2 YFSETQ. This CDR3 spans 17 amino acids. The J segment lost 7 bases and the V segment lost 0 bases, leaving 6 bases of the junction unmatched. CDR3 in amino acids: CASSLATSGGAPNEQFF. For the CDR3, the DNA is TGCGCCAGCAGCTTGGCGACTAGCGGGGGGGCCCCAAATGAGCAGTTCTTC.

This chain connects TRBV7-8 to TRBJ2-5, with TRBD2 identical over 9 bases. Trimming took 4 bases from V and 5 from J; bases not matched to a gene: 8. Germline V CDR1 and CDR2: SGHVS, FQNEAQ. The CDR3 is 15 residues long. CDR3 sequence: CASSSGLAGRETQYF. CDR3 sequence (DNA): TGTGCCAGCAGCTCTGGCCTAGCGGGAAGGGAGACCCAGTACTTC.

This clonotype was seen many times. The genes are TRBV12-3 or TRBV12-4 and TRBJ1-4; D gene unclear. V was pared by 6 bases and J by 4 bases, with 15 bases between. The CDR3 totals 15 residues. This chain's CDR3 is CASSRTHQNNEKLFF. CDR3 DNA: TGTGCCAGCAGCCGAACCCACCAAAATAATGAAAAACTGTTTTTT.

This clonotype was recorded many times. V and J are TRBV4-1 and TRBJ1-5; 7 bases line up with TRBD1. Unmatched junction bases numbered 3, after V lost 2 bases and J lost 2 bases. Per germline, CDR1 MGHRA and CDR2 YSYEKL. The CDR3 is 15 amino acids. CDR3 sequence: CASSQKQGGNQPQHF. In DNA form, the CDR3 reads TGCGCCAGCAGCCAAAAGCAGGGGGGCAATCAGCCCCAGCATTTT.

The chain joins TRBV7-9 to TRBJ1-1; TRBD1 might be the D (5 bases). Trimming took 3 bases from V and 4 from J, leaving 12 bases between them. The CDR3 consists of 14 residues. Germline V CDR1 and CDR2: SEHNR, FQNEAQ (reference sequence). The CDR3 protein is CASSFTTVVTEAFF. The DNA for the CDR3 is TGTGCCAGCAGCTTTACGACAGTAGTCACTGAAGCTTTCTTT.

This clonotype was seen ten or more times. The rearrangement joins TRBV5-5 to TRBJ2-3; D gene unclear. There are 14 residues in the CDR3. V was clipped by 0 bases and J by 0 bases, with 5 bases between them. Germline-derived CDR1 and CDR2 are SGHKS and YYEKEE (reference sequence). CDR3 amino acids: CASSLDGSTDTQYF. The CDR3 nucleotides read TGTGCCAGCAGCTTGGACGGAAGCACAGATACGCAGTATTTT.

This clonotype has at least ten counts. V gene TRBV20-1 combines with J gene TRBJ2-7, with TRBD1 matching 9 bases. The length of the CDR3 is 14 residues. V lost 5 bases, J lost 6 bases, and 11 bases stayed unmatched. Germline V gene sequence: CDR1 DFQATT, CDR2 SNEGSKA (reference sequence). CDR3 sequence (DNA): TGCAGTGCTCGGATGGGACAGGGCCTCTCCGAGCAGTACTTC. This sequence encodes CSARMGQGLSEQYF.